These 13 T cell receptor beta chains originate from one sample sequenced in a study of cytomegalovirus exposure and HLA in healthy donors. Repertoires were generated with immunoSEQ multiplex PCR, while TCRdb's copy carries only in-frame clones and drops some. The sample yields fewer than 250,000 clones, approximately 87% seen once. Sequenced material: PBMCs. These receptors all come from a woman aged 18-30 years in good health and CMV-seronegative.

The gene calls are TRBV27 and TRBJ2-1; 9 nucleotides align to TRBD1. The germline gives CDR1 MNHEY, CDR2 SMNVEV (reference sequence). This CDR3 contains 16 residues. Unmatched junction bases numbered 6, after V lost 6 bases and J lost 0 bases. The CDR3 spells CASSPGTGSSYNEQFF. For the CDR3, the DNA is TGTGCCAGCAGCCCCGGGACAGGGAGCTCCTACAATGAGCAGTTCTTC.

V is TRBV5-4 and J is TRBJ2-3; D is undetermined. V shed 0 bases and J shed 4 bases, with 3 bases lying between them. The CDR3 loop spans 12 amino acids. Germline V gives CDR1 SGHNT, CDR2 YYREEE (reference sequence). CDR3: CASSLDADTQYF. For the CDR3, the DNA is TGTGCCAGCAGCTTGGATGCAGATACGCAGTATTTT.

This clone was observed once. The chain joins TRBV7-8 to TRBJ1-5; 7 bases are shared with TRBD1. Germline loops: CDR1 SGHVS, CDR2 FQNEAQ. This CDR3 has 15 residues. V was pared by 1 base and J by 4 bases, with 4 bases of the junction left unmatched. The CDR3 sequence is CASSLVFRGNQPQHF. The DNA for the CDR3 is TGTGCCAGCAGCTTAGTTTTCAGGGGGAATCAGCCCCAGCATTTT.

The CDR3 is CAWNPLPDNTEAFF. DNA for the CDR3: TGTGCCTGGAACCCCCTCCCAGATAACACTGAAGCTTTCTTT. The chain employs TRBV30 and TRBJ1-1, with D unresolved. Germline V gene lookup returns CDR1 GTSNPN and CDR2 SVGIG (reference sequence). V lost 4 bases and J lost 2, with 14 bases in between. This CDR3 has 14 residues.

The chain uses TRBV29-1 and TRBJ1-5; perhaps TRBD1 as D (6 bases). The germline gives CDR1 SQVTM, CDR2 ANQGSEA. V lost 4 bases and J lost 0, with 7 bases in between. This CDR3 contains 13 residues. CDR3 nucleotide sequence: TGCAGCGTTGGACAGGCTAGCAATCAGCCCCAGCATTTT. Protein sequence: CSVGQASNQPQHF.

This clone turned up a few times. The V and J genes are TRBV29-1 and TRBJ1-2; TRBD1 agrees at 10 bases. Per germline, CDR1 SQVTM and CDR2 ANQGSEA. The CDR3 has 12 amino acids. The junction had 7 bases not matched to a gene; V was cut back by 7 bases and J by 8 bases. The CDR3, as DNA: TGCAGCGCGACAGGGGGCGCCGGGGGCTACACCTTC. The encoded protein is CSATGGAGGYTF.

The chain links TRBV19 to TRBJ2-6; perhaps TRBD1 as D (8 bases). Per the germline V gene, CDR1 is LNHDA and CDR2 is SQIVND (reference sequence). CDR3 length: 18 amino acids. V lost 8 bases and J lost 1, with 21 bases in between. Written as DNA, the CDR3 is TGTGCCAGTCAATGGGGGGGACAGGCGACTTCTGGGGCCAACGTCCTGACTTTC. Its protein is CASQWGGQATSGANVLTF.

This chain links TRBV6-1 with TRBJ2-4; no clear D. CDR1 and CDR2 (germline): MNHNS, SASEGT. The CDR3 totals 16 residues. Trimming shortened V by 0 bases and J by 0 bases, and 9 bases separated the two germline ends. The CDR3 protein is CASSEAQSGAKNIQYF. CDR3 DNA: TGTGCCAGCAGTGAAGCGCAGTCGGGAGCCAAAAACATTCAGTACTTC.

The V and J genes are TRBV6-1 and TRBJ2-7, with 7 bases identical to TRBD1. CDR1 MNHNS and CDR2 SASEGT come from the germline V gene. This CDR3 is 15 amino acids long. V shed 6 bases and J 0 bases; nucleotides not matched to a gene: 8. The CDR3 sequence is CASSERGQSSYEQYF. The DNA of the CDR3 is TGTGCCAGCAGCGAGAGGGGACAGAGCTCCTACGAGCAGTACTTC.

This rearrangement joins TRBV30 to TRBJ1-5; D unresolved. V was clipped by 5 bases and J by 1 base, with 9 bases between them. Germline lookup yields CDR1 GTSNPN and CDR2 SVGIG (reference sequence). CDR3 length: 13 amino acids. The CDR3 spells CAWSDSSNQPQHF. CDR3 DNA sequence: TGTGCCTGGTCAGATTCCAGCAATCAGCCCCAGCATTTT.

This chain connects TRBV19 to TRBJ1-2; D not certain. V lost 4 bases, J lost 4 bases, and 10 bases lay in between. The germline gives CDR1 LNHDA, CDR2 SQIVND (reference sequence). The CDR3 runs to 13 residues. The CDR3 reads CASSTAIVYGYTF. The CDR3 nucleotides are TGTGCCAGTAGTACCGCGATTGTCTATGGCTACACCTTC. The whole variable domain, remainder taken from reference TRBV19 and TRBJ1-2, is DGGITQSPKYLFRKEGQNVTLSCEQNLNHDAMYWYRQDPGQGLRLIYYSQIVNDFQKGDIAEGYSVSREKKESFPLTVTSAQKNPTAFYLCASSTAIVYGYTFGSGTRLTVV.

The chain uses TRBV5-6 and TRBJ2-7; tentative D call: TRBD2 (6 bases). The CDR3 runs to 14 residues. The V gene's germline CDR1 is SGHDT and CDR2 YYEEEE. The V end was cut by 0 bases, the J end by 3 bases, with 10 bases between. In nucleotides, the CDR3 is TGTGCCAGCAGCTTGGCCGGGACTTTCTACGAGCAGTACTTC. Translation gives CASSLAGTFYEQYF.

This clone was seen only a few times. The J gene is TRBJ2-5, the V gene TRBV6-5; 7 positions agree with TRBD2. Germline V gene sequence: CDR1 MNHEY, CDR2 SVGAGI. Unmatched junction bases numbered 9, after V lost 6 bases and J lost 5 bases. CDR3 length: 14 residues. The CDR3 loop reads CASRPPGLGETQYF. DNA of the CDR3: TGTGCCAGCAGGCCTCCCGGACTAGGGGAGACCCAGTACTTC.